Presented here are 2 T cell receptor beta chains from one specimen sequenced in a study of blood T cell repertoires in COVID-19. The protocol was immunoSEQ multiplex PCR, while the TCRdb copy is restricted to in-frame clones and leaves out a portion. This sample has tens of thousands of clones; about 88% occur once, and the top ten carry 3% to 4.5%. Specimen: peripheral blood. These receptors were obtained from a man between 65 and 85 years old with acute or convalescent COVID-19.

The V call is TRBV29-1, the J call TRBJ1-3; D is uncertain. The CDR3 has 13 amino acids. Germline CDR1 is SQVTM and CDR2 is ANQGSEA. V lost 6 bases and J 8 bases, leaving 17 bases between the germline ends. DNA for the CDR3: TGCAGCGTCTCAGAAGTCTACCGGGACACCATATATTTT. Translating gives CSVSEVYRDTIYF. Drawing the rest from reference TRBV29-1 and TRBJ1-3, the complete variable domain is SAVISQKPSRDICQRGTSLTIQCQVDSQVTMMFWYRQQPGQSLTLIATANQGSEATYESGFVIDKFPISRPNLTFSTLTVSNMSPEDSSIYLCSVSEVYRDTIYFGEGSWLTVV.

J is TRBJ2-2 and V is TRBV11-3, with D unresolved. CDR3 length equals 13 residues. Looked up from germline, CDR1 is SGHNT and CDR2 is YENEEA. V was pared by 3 bases and J by 6 bases, with 8 bases between. The CDR3 loop is CASSFLVSGELFF. CDR3 in DNA: TGTGCCAGCAGCTTTCTTGTGTCCGGGGAGCTGTTTTTT.